The present T cell receptor (beta chain) was sequenced within a study of blood T cell repertoires in COVID-19. Overall study: From the United States, Italy and Spain came samples of acute and convalescent COVID-19. T cells, B-cell-depleted T cells, or PBMCs provided the cDNA or gDNA that served as material.

Methods used by the authors: From reference gene primer amplification, estimates of nucleated cell counts were derived. Libraries were prepared by immunoSEQ multiplex PCR; TCRdb keeps only in-frame clonotypes and omits some of them. V and J calls and clone size are those listed in that table; D and trimming were worked out from the DNA. In the table there are just over 650,000 clones, around 89% of which are singletons. V dropped 6 bases and J dropped 1 base, with 9 bases sitting between them. CDR3 length: 13 amino acids. Germline V gene sequence: CDR1 KGHSH, CDR2 LQKENI. The sequenced material came from peripheral blood. The V gene is TRBV18, the J gene TRBJ1-1; no firm D call. The origin of this receptor is a woman aged 18-29 years with acute or convalescent COVID-19. CDR3 protein: CASSERQNTEAFF. CDR3 bases: TGTGCCAGCTCGGAACGACAGAACACTGAAGCTTTCTTT. Full variable domain (outside the CDR3, taken from reference TRBV18 and TRBJ1-1): NAGVMQNPRHLVRRRGQEARLRCSPMKGHSHVYWYRQLPEEGLKFMVYLQKENIIDESGMPKERFSAEFPKEGPSILRIQQVVRGDSAAYFCASSERQNTEAFFGQGTRLTVV.